This is a list of T cell receptor beta chains from one sample in a study of cytomegalovirus exposure and HLA in healthy donors. The method was immunoSEQ multiplex PCR; TCRdb's version includes in-frame clones alone and lacks a portion of them. The repertoire table contains 80,000 to 100,000 clones. The sample taken for sequencing was PBMCs. The receptors originated from a woman aged 25 to 39 in good health and CMV-seronegative. CDR3s include the opening cysteine and the closing phenylalanine or tryptophan. The D gene is left open where the match is weak.

D gene: .; J gene: TRBJ1-5; V gene: TRBV19; CDR3 DNA: TGTGCCAGTAGGAGGCAGGGCGATAGCAATCAGCCCCAGCATTTT; CDR3 protein: CASRRQGDSNQPQHF
D gene: .; J gene: TRBJ1-1; V gene: TRBV28; CDR3 DNA: TGTGCCAGCAGTTTGATGGGCGCTGAAGCTTTCTTT; CDR3 protein: CASSLMGAEAFF
D gene: TRBD1; J gene: TRBJ2-7; V gene: TRBV19; CDR3 DNA: TGTGCCAGTAGCTGGGACAGGGGGCGCGAGCAGTACTTC; CDR3 protein: CASSWDRGREQYF
D gene: TRBD1; J gene: TRBJ1-5; V gene: TRBV28; CDR3 DNA: TGTGCCAGCACTGGACAGGGTAATCAGCCCCAGCATTTT; CDR3 protein: CASTGQGNQPQHF
D gene: TRBD2; J gene: TRBJ2-7; V gene: TRBV2; CDR3 DNA: TGTGCCAGCAGTGGGACTAGCGGGAGTACCTACGAGCAGTACTTC; CDR3 protein: CASSGTSGSTYEQYF
D gene: .; J gene: TRBJ2-1; V gene: TRBV11-2; CDR3 DNA: TGTGCCAGCTCTGTGGGGGCGAGCTCCTACAATGAGCAGTTCTTC; CDR3 protein: CASSVGASSYNEQFF
D gene: .; J gene: TRBJ1-6; V gene: TRBV4-1; CDR3 DNA: TGCGCCAGCAGCCCTAATCGTGGAGGGACTTCACCCCTCCACTTT; CDR3 protein: CASSPNRGGTSPLHF
D gene: .; J gene: TRBJ2-7; V gene: TRBV11-2; CDR3 DNA: TGTGCCAGCAGCTTAGGACTCTACGAGCAGTACTTC; CDR3 protein: CASSLGLYEQYF
D gene: .; J gene: TRBJ1-2; V gene: TRBV6-5; CDR3 DNA: TGTGCCAGCAGCCGGACAGCTCCCTTATCCGACGGCTACACCTTC; CDR3 protein: CASSRTAPLSDGYTF
D gene: .; J gene: TRBJ2-3; V gene: TRBV6-4; CDR3 DNA: TGTGCCAGCAGTGACACCCCCGGGACACAGGGTTCTAGCACAGATACGCAGTATTTT; CDR3 protein: CASSDTPGTQGSSTDTQYF
D gene: .; J gene: TRBJ1-2; V gene: TRBV6-1; CDR3 DNA: TGTGCCAGCATACCTTCGGGAACCCCCTATGGCTACACCTTC; CDR3 protein: CASIPSGTPYGYTF
D gene: TRBD1; J gene: TRBJ1-1; V gene: TRBV27; CDR3 DNA: TGTGCCAGCAGTTCTACAGGGGCCACTGAAGCTTTCTTT; CDR3 protein: CASSSTGATEAFF
D gene: .; J gene: TRBJ2-3; V gene: TRBV7-9; CDR3 DNA: TGTGCCAGCAGCTTAGACGCGGGAACGGGAGATACGCAGTATTTT; CDR3 protein: CASSLDAGTGDTQYF
D gene: TRBD2; J gene: TRBJ2-7; V gene: TRBV28; CDR3 DNA: TGTGCCAGCAGTTTACGTGGACTAGCGAGCTCCTACGAGCAGTACTTC; CDR3 protein: CASSLRGLASSYEQYF
D gene: .; J gene: TRBJ1-5; V gene: TRBV11-2; CDR3 DNA: TGTGCCAGCAGCTCAGGCCAAAATCAGCCCCAGCATTTT; CDR3 protein: CASSSGQNQPQHF
D gene: TRBD1; J gene: TRBJ1-2; V gene: TRBV7-3; CDR3 DNA: TGTGCCAGCAGCGTGACAGGGGGCCGTCCCCACTATGGCTACACCTTC; CDR3 protein: CASSVTGGRPHYGYTF
D gene: .; J gene: TRBJ1-2; V gene: TRBV5-1; CDR3 DNA: TGCGCCAGCAGCTTGGATGGACAGCTACCTTATGGCTACACCTTC; CDR3 protein: CASSLDGQLPYGYTF
D gene: TRBD1; J gene: TRBJ2-1; V gene: TRBV14; CDR3 DNA: TGTGCCAGCAGTCCGCCCGGGACAGGGGAAAATGAGCAGTTCTTC; CDR3 protein: CASSPPGTGENEQFF
D gene: TRBD1; J gene: TRBJ2-3; V gene: TRBV19; CDR3 DNA: TGTGCCAGTAGTGGGGAAAGACAGGGATCTCAATCCCCCACAGATACGCAGTATTTT; CDR3 protein: CASSGERQGSQSPTDTQYF
D gene: .; J gene: TRBJ2-5; V gene: TRBV4-1; CDR3 DNA: TGCGCCAGCAGCCAAGATTGGACACTCCAAGAGACCCAGTACTTC; CDR3 protein: CASSQDWTLQETQYF
D gene: .; J gene: TRBJ1-1; V gene: TRBV7-3; CDR3 DNA: TGTGCCAGCAGCCTGACAGGGAACACTGAAGCTTTCTTT; CDR3 protein: CASSLTGNTEAFF
D gene: TRBD1; J gene: TRBJ2-7; V gene: TRBV11-1; CDR3 DNA: TGTGCCAGCAGCTTAGACTGGGACAGATTCTACGAGCAGTACTTC; CDR3 protein: CASSLDWDRFYEQYF
D gene: .; J gene: TRBJ1-1; V gene: TRBV7-9; CDR3 DNA: TGTGCCAGCAGCTCACAGGTCGCTGAAGCTTTCTTT; CDR3 protein: CASSSQVAEAFF
D gene: .; J gene: TRBJ1-1; V gene: TRBV7-8; CDR3 DNA: TGTGCCAGCAGCGGCATCACTGAAGCTTTCTTT; CDR3 protein: CASSGITEAFF
D gene: .; J gene: TRBJ2-1; V gene: TRBV5-4; CDR3 DNA: TGTGCCAGCAGAGTAGGGGGTACGACATATTACAATGAGCAGTTCTTC; CDR3 protein: CASRVGGTTYYNEQFF
D gene: .; J gene: TRBJ2-2; V gene: TRBV7-9; CDR3 DNA: TGTGCCAGCAGCTACGGGTCCGGGGAGCTGTTTTTT; CDR3 protein: CASSYGSGELFF
D gene: .; J gene: TRBJ1-2; V gene: TRBV18; CDR3 DNA: TGTGCCAGCTCCCCCCTCGGGGAAGACTATGGCTACACCTTC; CDR3 protein: CASSPLGEDYGYTF
D gene: .; J gene: TRBJ2-1; V gene: TRBV29-1; CDR3 DNA: TGCAGCGCCCAGTGGGGGCCCAATGAGCAGTTCTTC; CDR3 protein: CSAQWGPNEQFF
D gene: TRBD2; J gene: TRBJ2-1; V gene: TRBV19; CDR3 DNA: TGTGCCAGTAGTATAGCCGCTAGCGGGGGGGTTAATGAGCAGTTCTTC; CDR3 protein: CASSIAASGGVNEQFF
D gene: .; J gene: TRBJ1-3; V gene: TRBV6-1; CDR3 DNA: TGTGCCAGCAGGACGGGTCCTGGAAACACCATATATTTT; CDR3 protein: CASRTGPGNTIYF
D gene: .; J gene: TRBJ1-2; V gene: TRBV5-1; CDR3 DNA: TGCGCCAGCAGCTTGGGGCAGGGAACAGGAGGCTACACCTTC; CDR3 protein: CASSLGQGTGGYTF
D gene: .; J gene: TRBJ1-1; V gene: TRBV10-1; CDR3 DNA: TGCGCCAGCAGTGAGTATGAATCCAGGGGAGGGGAAGCTTTCTTT; CDR3 protein: CASSEYESRGGEAFF
D gene: TRBD2; J gene: TRBJ2-3; V gene: TRBV27; CDR3 DNA: TGTGCCAGCAGTAGACGTGCTAGCGGGGGGAGGGATACGCAGTATTTT; CDR3 protein: CASSRRASGGRDTQYF
D gene: TRBD1; J gene: TRBJ1-1; V gene: TRBV19; CDR3 DNA: TGTGCCAGCCTAATCCCGGGACAGGGAACTGAAGCTTTCTTT; CDR3 protein: CASLIPGQGTEAFF
D gene: TRBD2; J gene: TRBJ2-2; V gene: TRBV18; CDR3 DNA: TGTGCCAGCTCACCGGGACTAGCGACAAACACCGGGGAGCTGTTTTTT; CDR3 protein: CASSPGLATNTGELFF
D gene: TRBD1; J gene: TRBJ2-1; V gene: TRBV7-9; CDR3 DNA: TGTGCCAGCAGCTTTGTGGACAGGGAAATAAATGAGCAGTTCTTC; CDR3 protein: CASSFVDREINEQFF
D gene: TRBD1; J gene: TRBJ2-3; V gene: TRBV5-1; CDR3 DNA: TGCGCCAGCAGCTTGGCAGGGGGCGCAGATACGCAGTATTTT; CDR3 protein: CASSLAGGADTQYF
D gene: .; J gene: TRBJ1-1; V gene: TRBV11-3; CDR3 DNA: TGTGCCAGCAGCCAGGACCAGGGTGAAGCTTTCTTT; CDR3 protein: CASSQDQGEAFF
D gene: .; J gene: TRBJ1-2; V gene: TRBV18; CDR3 DNA: TGTGCCAGCTCACCCCAGGGGATTGCCGGCTACACCTTC; CDR3 protein: CASSPQGIAGYTF
D gene: TRBD2; J gene: TRBJ2-4; V gene: TRBV5-8; CDR3 DNA: TGTGCCAGCAGCACATCCGGGACTAGCGGGAGGCTAGCCAAAAACATTCAGTACTTC; CDR3 protein: CASSTSGTSGRLAKNIQYF
D gene: TRBD2; J gene: TRBJ2-2; V gene: TRBV18; CDR3 DNA: TGTGCCAGCTCACCCCTCACGGGAGGGATCACCGGGGAGCTGTTTTTT; CDR3 protein: CASSPLTGGITGELFF
D gene: .; J gene: TRBJ1-2; V gene: TRBV18; CDR3 DNA: TGTGCCAGCTCCCCCTTAGGGGACACCTATGGCTACACCTTC; CDR3 protein: CASSPLGDTYGYTF
D gene: .; J gene: TRBJ2-6; V gene: TRBV18; CDR3 DNA: TGTGCCAGCTCATCCAGCTCTGGGGCCAACGTCCTGACTTTC; CDR3 protein: CASSSSSGANVLTF
D gene: .; J gene: TRBJ2-7; V gene: TRBV5-4; CDR3 DNA: TGTGCCAGCAGCAGAGGACACCCCTGGGAGCAGTACTTC; CDR3 protein: CASSRGHPWEQYF
D gene: TRBD2; J gene: TRBJ2-7; V gene: TRBV19; CDR3 DNA: TGTGCCAGTAGTAGAACTAGCGGGACTCCCTACGAGCAGTACTTC; CDR3 protein: CASSRTSGTPYEQYF
D gene: .; J gene: TRBJ2-7; V gene: TRBV11-3; CDR3 DNA: TGTGCCAGCAGCTTAGGACAGTCTTCCTACGAGCAGTACTTC; CDR3 protein: CASSLGQSSYEQYF
D gene: TRBD2; J gene: TRBJ2-1; V gene: TRBV11-2; CDR3 DNA: TGTGCCAGCAGCTTAGACGGACTAGCAGTTGATGAGCAGTTCTTC; CDR3 protein: CASSLDGLAVDEQFF
D gene: .; J gene: TRBJ2-7; V gene: TRBV4-1; CDR3 DNA: TGCGCCAGCAGCCAAGTTACAGGTGGGGTTTACGAGCAGTACTTC; CDR3 protein: CASSQVTGGVYEQYF
D gene: TRBD1; J gene: TRBJ1-2; V gene: TRBV5-1; CDR3 DNA: TGCGCCAGCAGCCCGGGACAGGACTATGGCTACACCTTC; CDR3 protein: CASSPGQDYGYTF
D gene: TRBD1; J gene: TRBJ1-5; V gene: TRBV6-4; CDR3 DNA: TGTGCCAGCAGGCTGGGACAGAATAGCAATCAGCCCCAGCATTTT; CDR3 protein: CASRLGQNSNQPQHF
D gene: .; J gene: TRBJ2-7; V gene: TRBV27; CDR3 DNA: TGTGCCAGCAGTGGGCGGGGTCCTTCCTACGAGCAGTACTTC; CDR3 protein: CASSGRGPSYEQYF
D gene: TRBD1; J gene: TRBJ2-7; V gene: TRBV18; CDR3 DNA: TGTGCCAGCTCACCGGTACAGGGGGTAGGCGAGCAGTACTTC; CDR3 protein: CASSPVQGVGEQYF
D gene: .; J gene: TRBJ2-7; V gene: TRBV7-3; CDR3 DNA: TGTGCCAGCAGCGCCACAGCGTCTAGTGCGGGCGAGCAGTACTTC; CDR3 protein: CASSATASSAGEQYF
D gene: TRBD1; J gene: TRBJ2-7; V gene: TRBV10-3; CDR3 DNA: TGTGCCATCAGTAGGACAGGGGATGGCGCCTACGAGCAGTACTTC; CDR3 protein: CAISRTGDGAYEQYF